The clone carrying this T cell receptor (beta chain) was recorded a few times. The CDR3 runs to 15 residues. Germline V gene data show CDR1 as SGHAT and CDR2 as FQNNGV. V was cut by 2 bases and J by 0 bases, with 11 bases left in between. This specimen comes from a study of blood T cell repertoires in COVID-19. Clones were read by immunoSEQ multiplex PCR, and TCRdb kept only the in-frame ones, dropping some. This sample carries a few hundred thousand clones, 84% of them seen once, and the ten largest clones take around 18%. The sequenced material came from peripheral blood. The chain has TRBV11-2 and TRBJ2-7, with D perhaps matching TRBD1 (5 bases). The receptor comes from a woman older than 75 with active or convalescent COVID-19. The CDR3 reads CASSLRAGLSYEQYF. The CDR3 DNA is TGTGCCAGCAGCTTACGGGCAGGGCTCTCCTACGAGCAGTACTTC.